This record concerns one TCR beta chain sequence. Its matching antigen is unknown. This entry belongs to a study of graft-versus-host responses after intestinal transplantation. The study's findings and limits: Allografts of one patient group, those with graft-donor T cell macrochimerism, had high graft-versus-host to host-versus-graft clonal ratios.

Germline V gene lookup returns CDR1 SGHVS and CDR2 FQNEAQ. The CDR3 runs to 15 residues. V lost 4 bases to trimming and J lost 0 bases, with 12 bases between them. Graft tissue was processed to release intraepithelial and lamina propria lymphocytes. TCRdb's table, derived via immunoSEQ multiplex PCR, lists solely in-frame clones and lacks some. The data show about 1,600 clones, with under 85% seen just once and over 25% held by the top ten. The genes are TRBV7-8 and TRBJ1-2; no firm D call. The origin of this receptor is a human patient who received an intestinal transplant, so some T cells may come from the graft donor. The sample here was ileum tissue, taken 500 to 550 days after transplant. CDR3 bases: TGTGCCAGCAGCTCCCGGGTCCAAGCTAACTATGGCTACACCTTC. It specifies CASSSRVQANYGYTF. Combining the CDR3 with reference TRBV7-8 and TRBJ1-2 gives the whole variable domain GAGVSQSPRYKVAKRGQDVALRCDPISGHVSLFWYQQALGQGPEFLTYFQNEAQLDKSGLPSDRFFAERPEGSVSTLKIQRTQQEDSAVYLCASSSRVQANYGYTFGSGTRLTVV.